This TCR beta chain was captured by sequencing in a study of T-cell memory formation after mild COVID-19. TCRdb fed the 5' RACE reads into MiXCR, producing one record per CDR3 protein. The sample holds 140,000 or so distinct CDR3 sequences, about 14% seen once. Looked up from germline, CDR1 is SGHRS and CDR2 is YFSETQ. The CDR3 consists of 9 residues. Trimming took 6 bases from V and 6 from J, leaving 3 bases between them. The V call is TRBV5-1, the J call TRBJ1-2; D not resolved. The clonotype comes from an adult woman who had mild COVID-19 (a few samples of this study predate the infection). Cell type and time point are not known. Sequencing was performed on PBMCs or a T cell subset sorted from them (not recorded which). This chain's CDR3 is CASIDGYTF. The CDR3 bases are TGCGCCAGCATCGATGGCTACACCTTC.